Below are 23 T cell receptor beta chains sequenced from a single sample in a study of human T cells and chemical hapten exposure. The time point was: pre-sensitization, week 0. Treatment indicated: therapeutic diphenylcyclopropenone sensitization with weekly scalp DPC. TCRdb independently ran MiXCR on the RACE reads; one entry per CDR3 protein. The sample holds under 200,000 distinct CDR3 sequences, around 30% seen once. The specimen was whole blood, collected in connection with sensitization to the hapten diphenylcyclopropenone (DPC). Receptor source: a woman aged 25-40 years with alopecia areata. Some clones in this sample may be carry-over from other donors' samples.

This clonotype was detected many times. This chain joins TRBV6-6 and TRBJ2-7, with TRBD1 as a possible D gene (6 bases). This CDR3 has 13 residues. The germline gives CDR1 MNHNY, CDR2 SVGAGI (reference sequence). V was pared by 11 bases and J by 6 bases, with 20 bases between. CDR3 in amino acids: CASGRAGAPEQYF. The CDR3 bases are TGTGCCTCCGGTCGGGCAGGGGCCCCCGAGCAGTACTTC.

The J gene is TRBJ1-1, the V gene TRBV6-6, with a tentative D call TRBD1 (5 bases). The CDR3 contains 17 residues. Germline V CDR1 and CDR2: MNHNY, SVGAGI (reference sequence). V lost 4 bases and J lost 0, with 18 bases in between. The CDR3 here is CASSFLQAAYMNTEAFF. The DNA of the CDR3 is TGTGCCAGCAGTTTCCTACAGGCTGCTTACATGAACACTGAAGCTTTCTTT.

This clonotype showed up just a few times. V is TRBV5-1 and J is TRBJ1-6; D not certain. V was pared by 4 bases and J by 6 bases, with 14 bases between. CDR1 is SGHRS, CDR2 YFSETQ, per germline. The length of the CDR3 is 15 residues. CDR3: CASSPRTSTNSPLHF. Here the CDR3 DNA reads TGCGCCAGCAGCCCCCGTACATCGACTAATTCACCCCTCCACTTT.

The chain employs TRBV7-2 and TRBJ2-1; D may be TRBD1 (6 bases). Germline CDR1 and CDR2: SGHTA and FQGNSA. Between the trimmed V and J ends, which lost 5 bases and 5 bases, there was a span of 16 bases. The CDR3 is 15 residues long. The CDR3 DNA reads as TGTGCCAGCAGCACGGACAGCTCTATCCACAATGAGCAGTTCTTC. Its protein is CASSTDSSIHNEQFF.

The chain recombines TRBV12-3 or TRBV12-4 with TRBJ2-5; the match to TRBD1 covers 8 bases. CDR3 length equals 14 residues. The V gene end was trimmed by 4 bases and the J gene end by 2 bases; junction bases not matched to a gene: 3. For the CDR3, the DNA is TGTGCCAGCAGTTACAGACAGGGGCAAGAGACCCAGTACTTC. Protein sequence: CASSYRQGQETQYF.

The J gene is TRBJ1-2, the V gene TRBV29-1; 7 bases align to TRBD1. The V and J ends lost 2 bases and 6 bases, in that order; junction bases with no gene match: 6. CDR3 length equals 13 residues. CDR1 is SQVTM and CDR2 is ANQGSEA in the germline V gene. The CDR3 DNA is TGCAGCGTTGAAAAGAGAGGGGGCGATGGCTACACCTTC. Its translation is CSVEKRGGDGYTF.

The rearrangement joins TRBV5-1 to TRBJ2-4; 8 bases are shared with TRBD1. V shed 0 bases and J 11 bases; nucleotides not matched to a gene: 10. The CDR3 totals 15 residues. The V gene's germline CDR1 is SGHRS and CDR2 YFSETQ. CDR3 sequence reads: CASSLGGTGHGVQYF. The CDR3 nucleotides read TGCGCCAGCAGCTTGGGGGGGACAGGACACGGTGTTCAGTACTTC.

The chain uses TRBV29-1 and TRBJ2-5; the match to TRBD2 covers 10 bases. Germline CDR1 SQVTM, CDR2 ANQGSEA. J was trimmed by 5 bases and V by 7 bases; bases with no gene match: 10. The CDR3 is 14 amino acids. The CDR3 DNA reads TGCAGCGCCCCAGCGGGGGGGCTCTTGGAGACCCAGTACTTC. Its translation: CSAPAGGLLETQYF.

This chain joins TRBV7-2 and TRBJ2-1; tentatively, D is TRBD1 (5 bases). Germline CDR1 and CDR2: SGHTA and FQGNSA. CDR3 length: 14 amino acids. V lost 5 bases, J lost 6 bases, and 14 bases lay in between. The CDR3 reads CASSRQIATNEQFF. The CDR3 bases are TGTGCCAGCAGCCGACAGATAGCAACCAATGAGCAGTTCTTC.

This clonotype was observed a few times. The genes are TRBV29-1 and TRBJ1-1, with unresolved D. Trimming took off 3 bases at V and 0 bases at J, with 5 bases between the two ends. The CDR3 length is 12 residues. CDR1 and CDR2 from the germline V gene are SQVTM and ANQGSEA. CDR3 protein: CSVETMNTEAFF. DNA for the CDR3: TGCAGCGTTGAGACAATGAACACTGAAGCTTTCTTT.

This clonotype occurred a few times. The chain carries TRBV7-2 and TRBJ1-2; D not certain. The CDR3 spans 14 residues. Between the trimmed V and J ends, which lost 5 bases and 2 bases, there was a span of 12 bases. From germline, CDR1 is SGHTA and CDR2 FQGNSA. The DNA for the CDR3 is TGTGCCAGCAGCCAAACACTTTTCAACTATGGCTACACCTTC. Protein sequence: CASSQTLFNYGYTF.

This clonotype was counted only a few times. The chain links TRBV19 to TRBJ2-1; 11 bases match TRBD1. This CDR3 is 16 amino acids long. Germline loops: CDR1 LNHDA, CDR2 SQIVND (reference sequence). With 5 bases clipped from V and 4 bases from J, the junction kept 7 bases outside the gene matches. The DNA of the CDR3 is TGTGCCAGTAGTCTTGGGGGGGACAGGGGGTACAATGAGCAGTTCTTC. As protein: CASSLGGDRGYNEQFF.

This clonotype was observed at least ten times. V is TRBV28 and J is TRBJ2-1, with a weak D call TRBD1 (6 bases). V was pared by 5 bases and J by 8 bases, with 16 bases between. This CDR3 is built from 14 residues. Germline V gene data show CDR1 as MDHEN and CDR2 as SYDVKM. DNA for the CDR3: TGTGCCAGCAGTCGGGACACGAGGACCGATGAGCAGTTCTTC. Amino acids: CASSRDTRTDEQFF.

This clonotype was seen only a few times. V usage is TRBV6-1 and J usage is TRBJ2-2; 9 bases match TRBD1. V trimming: 4 bases; J trimming: 7 bases; junction bases outside the gene matches: 4. Germline CDR1 and CDR2: MNHNS and SASEGT. The CDR3 is 14 amino acids. CDR3 in amino acids: CASSVWTGVGELFF. The CDR3 DNA sequence: TGTGCCAGCAGTGTATGGACAGGGGTCGGGGAGCTGTTTTTT.

Only a few counts were recorded for this clonotype. The chain links TRBV6-1 to TRBJ2-7; possibly TRBD2 for D (6 bases). The CDR3 extends over 14 amino acids. The germline gives CDR1 MNHNS, CDR2 SASEGT. The V end lost 4 bases, the J end lost 4 bases, and 14 bases lay between the germline ends. DNA for the CDR3: TGTGCCAGCAGTGCCAGGGACGGGGGATACGAGCAGTACTTC. Protein product: CASSARDGGYEQYF.

This clonotype has at least ten counts. The chain is built from TRBV7-9 and TRBJ1-5; 7 bases agree with TRBD1. The V gene's germline CDR1 is SEHNR and CDR2 FQNEAQ (reference sequence). V dropped 5 bases and J dropped 0; count of bases not matched to a gene: 4. The CDR3 has 15 residues. The CDR3 DNA reads as TGTGCCAGCAGCCCGGGACAGACTAGCAATCAGCCCCAGCATTTT. It specifies CASSPGQTSNQPQHF.

This clonotype was seen ten or more times. The J gene is TRBJ2-1, the V gene TRBV6-2 or TRBV6-3; the D is unclear. The CDR3 spans 11 residues. Trimming shortened V by 3 bases and J by 9 bases, and 6 bases separated the two germline ends. From germline, CDR1 is MNHEY and CDR2 SVGEGT. The CDR3 nucleotides are TGTGCCAGCAGTTATACCGGTGAGCAGTTCTTC. Translation gives CASSYTGEQFF.

This clonotype has a handful of counts. Since no conserved phenylalanine or tryptophan closes the CDR3, a read error is the likely cause. Because the CDR3's place on the DNA is in doubt, the DNA is left out and the CDR3 is given as listed by TCRdb. The chain recombines TRBV6-1 with TRBJ2-7; the DNA was not compared with TRBD1, the D call given in the table. From germline, CDR1 is MNHNS and CDR2 SASEGT. The CDR3 sequence runs 12 residues, both termini included. This CDR3 reads CASSEYGQDTSY.

This clonotype was picked up a small number of times. V is TRBV6-5 and J is TRBJ2-7; possibly TRBD1 or TRBD2 for D (5 bases each). The CDR3 totals 14 residues. Germline-derived CDR1 and CDR2 are MNHEY and SVGAGI. V gave up 5 bases and J gave up 0 bases, with 11 bases separating them. The CDR3 nucleotides are TGTGCCAGCAGTAGGGACCCTAGCTCCTACGAGCAGTACTTC. This codes for CASSRDPSSYEQYF.

The chain recombines TRBV5-1 with TRBJ1-6; 7 bases are a match to TRBD1. The CDR3 covers 16 residues. V lost 0 bases, J lost 7 bases, and 7 bases stayed unmatched. Germline V gene lookup returns CDR1 SGHRS and CDR2 YFSETQ. CDR3 in amino acids: CASSLAPTGTNSPLHF. CDR3 nucleotides: TGCGCCAGCAGCTTGGCTCCGACAGGGACGAATTCACCCCTCCACTTT.

CDR3 protein: CASSPIDRNNEQFF. In DNA, the CDR3 is TGTGCCAGCAGCCCGATAGACAGGAACAATGAGCAGTTCTTC. V is TRBV7-9 and J is TRBJ2-1; D might be TRBD1 (6 bases). Germline V gene lookup returns CDR1 SEHNR and CDR2 FQNEAQ (reference sequence). The CDR3 has 14 amino acids. V lost 5 bases and J lost 5, with 13 bases in between.

The rearrangement joins TRBV28 to TRBJ1-1, with D perhaps TRBD1 (6 bases). Trimming left V 6 bases short and J 8 bases short, with 13 bases between. Germline-derived CDR1 and CDR2 are MDHEN and SYDVKM. This CDR3 contains 12 residues. CDR3 residues: CASRTGSVEAFF. CDR3 sequence (DNA): TGTGCCAGCAGGACAGGTTCCGTCGAAGCTTTCTTT.

In its sample, this clonotype was seen a few times. The V and J genes are TRBV4-1 and TRBJ1-5; D uncertain. Germline assignment: CDR1 MGHRA and CDR2 YSYEKL. This CDR3 comprises 15 residues. Trimming removed 1 base from V and 0 bases from J, with 7 bases in between. CDR3 region: CASSQVGVSNQPQHF. CDR3 nucleotides: TGCGCCAGCAGCCAAGTTGGGGTTAGCAATCAGCCCCAGCATTTT.